This TCR beta chain comes out of a study of blood T cell repertoires in COVID-19. Study details: Material from acute and convalescent COVID-19 was sourced from the United States, Italy and Spain.

As originally analysed: From reference gene primer amplification, estimates of nucleated cell counts were derived. The table came from immunoSEQ multiplex PCR; TCRdb's copy has only in-frame clones and leaves some out. V and J calls and clone size are copied from that table; D and trimming were computed from the DNA. The sample has over 150,000 clones, about 88% seen once. Germline values: CDR1 ENHRY, CDR2 SYGVKD. Trimming took 6 bases from V and 5 from J; bases not matched to a gene: 4. The CDR3 consists of 14 residues. Donors in Cohort 3 who had recovered were those with two negative PCRs, healthcare professional clearance, or resolution of their symptoms.

This sequence joins TRBV10-3 and TRBJ2-2, with 9 bases fitting TRBD2. The sequencing input was PBMCs or T cells enriched from blood (not recorded which). The sequence was collected from a woman under 40 who had recovered from COVID-19. CDR3 region: CAIRTSGETGELFF. DNA for the CDR3: TGTGCCATCAGGACTAGCGGAGAGACCGGGGAGCTGTTTTTT.